These T cell receptor beta chains were read from a single sample in a study of early T cells in non-severe SARS-CoV-2 infection. TCRdb fed the 5' RACE reads into MiXCR, producing one record per CDR3 protein. The sample consists of approximately 32,000 distinct CDR3 sequences, under 4.5% of them appearing once. The sample taken for sequencing was whole blood. These TCRs come from an adult who was a healthcare worker with PCR-confirmed SARS-CoV-2 infection or an uninfected control (not recorded which). Both conserved end residues are part of each CDR3. The D gene is left open where the match is weak. Clone size is shown for a subset of rows, as once, few, many or a class of expanded clone.

D	size	J	V	DNA	CDR3
TRBD2	many	TRBJ2-1	TRBV12-3/TRBV12-4	TGTGCCAGCAGTTTCAGTCCAGCGGGGCCCAATGAGCAGTTCTTC	CASSFSPAGPNEQFF
-	many	TRBJ1-1	TRBV2	TGTGCCAGCAGGGGGAGGGTTGCGAACACTGAAGCTTTCTTT	CASRGRVANTEAFF
-	many	TRBJ2-7	TRBV7-8	TGTGCCAGCAGCCCCGGCCACGAGCAGTACTTC	CASSPGHEQYF
TRBD1	many	TRBJ2-7	TRBV13	TGTGCCAGCAGCCGGGGACAGGAGTACTACGAGCAGTACTTC	CASSRGQEYYEQYF
-	many	TRBJ2-7	TRBV14	TGTGCCAGCAGCCCCATAGGACCGCCCGGAGAGCAGTACTTC	CASSPIGPPGEQYF
-	many	TRBJ2-7	TRBV11-3	TGTGCCAGCAGCTCCCAGGCGTTGCTCCGGAACTTCTCCTACGAGCAGTACTTC	CASSSQALLRNFSYEQYF
-	many	TRBJ1-2	TRBV27	TGTGCCAGCAGTCCCCTACAGGGCACCTATGGCTACACCTTC	CASSPLQGTYGYTF
-	-	TRBJ2-4	TRBV29-1	TGCAGCGTTGGGGCCAAAAACATTCAGTACTTC	CSVGAKNIQYF
TRBD1	many	TRBJ2-2	TRBV7-2	TGTGCCAGCAGCGGGTACAGGGGTGCCGGGGAGCTGTTTTTT	CASSGYRGAGELFF
-	many	TRBJ2-7	TRBV15	TGTGCCACCAGTAGGACAGTCGCCCCCTCCTACGAGCAGTACTTC	CATSRTVAPSYEQYF
-	-	TRBJ2-1	TRBV7-2	TGTGCCAGCAGCGCCAAAGCTCCCTCCTACAATGAGCAGTTCTTC	CASSAKAPSYNEQFF
-	many	TRBJ2-3	TRBV30	TGTGCCTGGAGTTCCCAAACTGATACGCAGTATTTT	CAWSSQTDTQYF
TRBD2	many	TRBJ2-1	TRBV7-2	TGTGCCAGCAGCTTAGTCCCTAGCGGGCGATCTTCCTACAATGAGCAGTTCTTC	CASSLVPSGRSSYNEQFF
-	many	TRBJ2-2	TRBV21-1	TGTGCCAGCAGCAAGCTAGCGGGGCCTAACACCGGGGAGCTGTTTTTT	CASSKLAGPNTGELFF
TRBD1	many	TRBJ1-4	TRBV7-9	TGTGCCAGCAGCCCAACTGGACAGGGAAGGAATGAAAAACTGTTTTTT	CASSPTGQGRNEKLFF
-	-	TRBJ2-1	TRBV5-4	TGTGCCAGCAGCTCCGGCGGATTACGAAGGGATGAGCAGTTCTTC	CASSSGGLRRDEQFF
TRBD1	many	TRBJ2-1	TRBV7-8	TGTGCCAGCAGCTTACGACAGGGGGCCTACAATGAGCAGTTCTTC	CASSLRQGAYNEQFF
TRBD1	-	TRBJ2-1	TRBV7-2	TGTGCCAGCAGCCTGGGACAGGGGACCTGGAATGAGCAGTTCTTC	CASSLGQGTWNEQFF
TRBD1	many	TRBJ1-4	TRBV5-1	TGCGCCAGCAGCTGGGCGACAGGGTCTCATGAAAAACTGTTTTTT	CASSWATGSHEKLFF
TRBD1	few	TRBJ2-7	TRBV4-2	TGTGCCAGCAGCCATGCGACAGGGAATTCTCGGAACGAGCAGTACTTC	CASSHATGNSRNEQYF
TRBD1	many	TRBJ2-7	TRBV11-2	TGTGCCAGCAGCTTAGCCCGGGACAGCTCCTACGAGCAGTACTTC	CASSLARDSSYEQYF
-	many	TRBJ2-7	TRBV9	TGTGCCAGCAGCCCTCAGGGGGGTAGCGAGCAGTACTTC	CASSPQGGSEQYF
-	many	TRBJ2-7	TRBV20-1	TGCAGTGCTAGCGCCGGCCTCTCCTACGAGCAGTACTTC	CSASAGLSYEQYF
-	many	TRBJ1-4	TRBV25-1	TGTGCCAGCAGTGACTCTTCAGGGGTTTCAACTAATGAAAAACTGTTTTTT	CASSDSSGVSTNEKLFF
-	many	TRBJ2-1	TRBV5-1	TGCGCCAGCAGCTGGGCTAGCGCCAACTACAATGAGCAGTTCTTC	CASSWASANYNEQFF
-	many	TRBJ1-5	TRBV19	TGTGCCTCAGAGTCGCACAGCGAAAATCAGCCCCAGCATTTT	CASESHSENQPQHF
TRBD2	many	TRBJ2-1	TRBV5-1	TGCGCCAGCAGCCGCCTGACTAGCGGGAGTGACAATGAGCAGTTCTTC	CASSRLTSGSDNEQFF
-	few	TRBJ1-2	TRBV28	TGTGCCAGCAGTACATATCAGGGAATCTTCGGCTATGGCTACACCTTC	CASSTYQGIFGYGYTF
-	few	TRBJ2-3	TRBV28	TGTGCCAGCAGTTCCCCGTCGGGAGCCCTAGGTGATACGCAGTATTTT	CASSSPSGALGDTQYF
TRBD2	many	TRBJ2-5	TRBV6-6	TGTGCCAGCAGTTACGGGGGAGGGGAGACCCAGTACTTC	CASSYGGGETQYF
-	few	TRBJ2-7	TRBV19	TGTGCCAGTAGCGCCGGACTCTACGAGCAGTACTTC	CASSAGLYEQYF
-	many	TRBJ2-6	TRBV30	TGTGCCCGGGGCCAGGGAACCCCTGGGGCCAACGTCCTGACTTTC	CARGQGTPGANVLTF
TRBD1	many	TRBJ2-3	TRBV20-1	TGCAGTGCTAGCCACCGGGACAGGGCGGGAGATACGCAGTATTTT	CSASHRDRAGDTQYF
-	many	TRBJ2-5	TRBV20-1	TGCAGTGCTAGAGGACAGCAAGAGACCCAGTACTTC	CSARGQQETQYF
-	many	TRBJ1-1	TRBV7-9	TGTGCCAGCAGCTTACCGCAAAGCCTGAACACTGAAGCTTTCTTT	CASSLPQSLNTEAFF
TRBD1	few	TRBJ1-2	TRBV7-2	TGTGCCAGCAGCCTGATAGGGACAGCTTATGGCTACACCTTC	CASSLIGTAYGYTF
-	many	TRBJ1-2	TRBV28	TGTGCCAGCAAGGACGGACAAGGGGTCCACTATGGCTACACCTTC	CASKDGQGVHYGYTF
-	many	TRBJ1-1	TRBV5-8	TGTGCCAGCAGGGCCGGGCCTTACACTGAAGCTTTCTTT	CASRAGPYTEAFF
TRBD2	-	TRBJ2-1	TRBV5-1	TGCGCCAGCAGCCCCCTTCCGGGACTAGCGGGACGAGGGTACAATGAGCAGTTCTTC	CASSPLPGLAGRGYNEQFF
TRBD2	-	TRBJ2-5	TRBV7-2	TGTGCCAGCAGCTTAAACGGTCGCGGCGGGGGAGAAGAGACCCAGTACTTC	CASSLNGRGGGEETQYF
-	many	TRBJ1-1	TRBV7-8	TGTGCCAGCAGCTTAGGGAGCGGTAACACTGAAGCTTTCTTT	CASSLGSGNTEAFF
-	many	TRBJ2-5	TRBV7-9	TGTGCCAGCAGCTTAGATTGGGGAGAGACCCAGTACTTC	CASSLDWGETQYF
-	many	TRBJ2-1	TRBV7-9	TGTGCCAGCAGTTATATAGGGGATGAGCAGTTCTTC	CASSYIGDEQFF
TRBD1	many	TRBJ2-1	TRBV18	TGTGCCAGCTCACCACCGGGACAGTACAATGAGCAGTTCTTC	CASSPPGQYNEQFF
-	many	TRBJ2-7	TRBV21-1	TGTGCCAGCAGCAGAGAACGGTTTTACCGGACCTATTACGAGCAGTACTTC	CASSRERFYRTYYEQYF
-	many	TRBJ1-6	TRBV7-9	TGTGCCAGCAGCTTACGGATTTCACCCCTCCACTTT	CASSLRISPLHF
TRBD1	-	TRBJ2-7	TRBV6-6	TGTGCCAGCAGTTCGTCGGGACAGAGTACCTACGAGCAGTACTTC	CASSSSGQSTYEQYF
TRBD2	few	TRBJ2-1	TRBV20-1	TGCAGTGCTAGAGATTCTAGCGGGAGGGGTAATGAGCAGTTCTTC	CSARDSSGRGNEQFF
-	-	TRBJ2-2	TRBV19	TGTGCCAGTCGCTCCGGACGTTTGAACACCGGGGAGCTGTTTTTT	CASRSGRLNTGELFF
-	many	TRBJ2-1	TRBV12-3/TRBV12-4	TGTGCCAGCAGTCAAACTGGGACCTACAATGAGCAGTTCTTC	CASSQTGTYNEQFF
-	many	TRBJ2-7	TRBV3-1	TGTGCCAGCAGCCAATCCTCCTACGAGCAGTACTTC	CASSQSSYEQYF
TRBD1	many	TRBJ1-4	TRBV27	TGTGCCAGCAGTTTAGACAGGGGATTTAATGAAAAACTGTTTTTT	CASSLDRGFNEKLFF
-	many	TRBJ2-3	TRBV7-7	TGTGCTAGCAGCTCACGGTACACAGATACGCAGTATTTT	CASSSRYTDTQYF
-	many	TRBJ2-2	TRBV4-2	TGTGCCAGCAGCCAAGATCAGCTAGCCACCGGGGAGCTGTTTTTT	CASSQDQLATGELFF